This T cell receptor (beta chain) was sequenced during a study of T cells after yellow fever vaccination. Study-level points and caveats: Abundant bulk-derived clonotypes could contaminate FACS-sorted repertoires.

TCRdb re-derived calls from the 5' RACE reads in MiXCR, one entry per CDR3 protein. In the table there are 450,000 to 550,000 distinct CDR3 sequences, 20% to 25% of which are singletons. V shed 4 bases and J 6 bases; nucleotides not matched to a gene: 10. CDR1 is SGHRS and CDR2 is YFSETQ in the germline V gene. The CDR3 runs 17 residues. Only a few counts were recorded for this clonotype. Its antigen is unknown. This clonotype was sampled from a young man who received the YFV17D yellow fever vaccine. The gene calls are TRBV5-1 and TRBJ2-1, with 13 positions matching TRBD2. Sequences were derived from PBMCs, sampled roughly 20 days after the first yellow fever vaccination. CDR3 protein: CASSPGLAGNLGNEQFF. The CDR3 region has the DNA TGCGCCAGCAGCCCGGGACTAGCGGGGAACCTTGGCAATGAGCAGTTCTTC.